This T cell receptor beta chain appears in the sequencing data of a study of a mutant IDH1 vaccine in newly diagnosed glioma. At the level of the study: Most had both radiotherapy and temozolomide beforehand; others had only one.

Some clones are missing from TCRdb's copy, which holds only in-frame ones; the method was immunoSEQ multiplex PCR. The table has roughly 34,000 clones, about 93% seen once. Time point meaning: week 47, end of study. Every vaccine dose comprised 300 ug of mutant IDH1 20-mer peptide plus topical imiquimod. Overall study findings and caveats: Top-clonotype changes in peripheral T cells seemed unrelated to pseudoprogression. 85% to 95% of patients showed vaccine-induced immune responses across multiple MHC alleles.

Notes on this clone: Its antigen is still unknown.

Trimming at V came to 2 bases and at J to 4 bases, leaving 1 base not matched to a gene. This CDR3 is 13 amino acids long. Germline CDR1 and CDR2: SGHKS and YYEKEE (reference sequence). This chain uses TRBV5-5 with TRBJ2-5; TRBD2 matches at 8 bases. The material was PBMCs, obtained from a glioma patient whose treatment included an IDH1 peptide vaccine. The origin of this receptor is a woman in her thirties or forties with glioma. Written as DNA, the CDR3 is TGTGCCAGCAGCTTCCTAGCGGGAGAGACCCAGTACTTC. This translates into CASSFLAGETQYF.